Listed here are 20 T cell receptor beta chains from one sample, sequenced in a study of blood T cell repertoires in COVID-19. The data were produced by immunoSEQ multiplex PCR, yet TCRdb's version contains in-frame clones alone and is incomplete. This sample has roughly 140,000 clones, with over 75% found just once. The sequencing input was PBMCs or T cells enriched from blood (not recorded which). Source of these receptors: a man aged 45-65 years in a cohort exposed to, infected with or recovered from COVID-19 (not recorded which).

The V call is TRBV5-4, the J call TRBJ2-3; the match to TRBD2 covers 14 bases. V lost 5 bases to trimming and J lost 1 base; unmatched junction nucleotides: 6. Germline loops: CDR1 SGHNT, CDR2 YYREEE (reference sequence). The CDR3 contains 17 residues. CDR3 amino acids: CASRLGTSGGGTDTQYF. CDR3 DNA sequence: TGTGCCAGCAGGCTCGGGACTAGCGGGGGAGGCACAGATACGCAGTATTTT. The complete variable domain, with remaining parts taken from reference TRBV5-4 and TRBJ2-3, reads ETGVTQSPTHLIKTRGQQVTLRCSSQSGHNTVSWYQQALGQGPQFIFQYYREEENGRGNFPPRFSGLQFPNYSSELNVNALELDDSALYLCASRLGTSGGGTDTQYFGPGTRLTVL.

Only one count was recorded for this clone. This chain links TRBV3-1 (or the pseudogene TRBV3-2) with TRBJ2-5, with 7 bases fitting TRBD2. Trimming cost V 6 bases and J 2 bases; bases outside gene matches: 6. The CDR3 runs to 14 residues. CDR1 and CDR2 (germline): LGHDT, YNNKEL (reference sequence). The chain's CDR3 is CASRLADPQETQYF. The DNA of the CDR3 is TGTGCCAGCAGGCTAGCGGACCCACAAGAGACCCAGTACTTC.

The V gene is TRBV6-4, the J gene TRBJ1-1; 7 nucleotides agree with TRBD1. Losses at the gene ends were 2 bases for V and 4 bases for J; bases not matched to a gene: 7. CDR3 length: 15 amino acids. Germline CDR1 is MRHNA and CDR2 is SNTAGT. The CDR3 nucleotides are TGTGCCAGCAGTGACACGATGACAGGGACCACTGAAGCTTTCTTT. Its protein is CASSDTMTGTTEAFF.

The gene calls are TRBV7-9 and TRBJ2-1; 7 nucleotides align to TRBD2. The length of the CDR3 is 13 residues. Germline CDR1 SEHNR, CDR2 FQNEAQ (reference sequence). Trimming cost V 0 bases and J 7 bases; bases outside gene matches: 0. CDR3 in DNA: TGTGCCAGCAGCTTAGCGGGGGGGAATGAGCAGTTCTTC. Its translation: CASSLAGGNEQFF.

The chain couples TRBV19 to TRBJ1-4; D unresolved. Looked up from germline, CDR1 is LNHDA and CDR2 is SQIVND (reference sequence). The CDR3 covers 18 residues. The V end lost 0 bases, the J end lost 0 bases, and 14 bases lay between the germline ends. The CDR3 DNA is TGTGCCAGTAGTATAGAGGCGTGGGCGTTGACAACTAATGAAAAACTGTTTTTT. It translates to CASSIEAWALTTNEKLFF.

The chain has TRBV28 and TRBJ1-5; no clear D. The CDR3 runs to 16 residues. CDR1 is MDHEN, CDR2 SYDVKM, per germline. V was cut by 1 base and J by 0 bases, with 10 bases left in between. The CDR3 DNA follows: TGTGCCAGCAGTTTATATCGGTCGCATAGCAATCAGCCCCAGCATTTT. This sequence encodes CASSLYRSHSNQPQHF. The full variable domain, rest sourced from reference TRBV28 and TRBJ1-5, is DVKVTQSSRYLVKRTGEKVFLECVQDMDHENMFWYRQDPGLGLRLIYFSYDVKMKEKGDIPEGYSVSREKKERFSLILESASTNQTSMYLCASSLYRSHSNQPQHFGDGTRLSIL.

The chain recombines TRBV3-1 (or the pseudogene TRBV3-2) with TRBJ1-2; tentatively, D is TRBD1 (6 bases). CDR3 length: 14 residues. Germline V gene data show CDR1 as LGHDT and CDR2 as YNNKEL (reference sequence). V shed 1 base and J shed 7 bases, with 13 bases lying between them. The CDR3 is CASSQAQGRGGYTF. The CDR3 coding sequence is TGTGCCAGCAGCCAAGCCCAGGGGCGAGGTGGCTACACCTTC.

V gene TRBV2 combines with J gene TRBJ2-7, with 7 nucleotides matching TRBD2. Germline loops: CDR1 SNHLY, CDR2 FYNNEI. Trimming removed 6 bases from V and 3 bases from J; junction bases left unmatched: 11. This CDR3 region has 15 residues. CDR3 in DNA: TGTGCCAGCAGCGTCGGAAACGGGAGGATCTACGAGCAGTACTTC. This gives the protein CASSVGNGRIYEQYF.

The chain uses TRBV27 and TRBJ1-6; TRBD1 agrees at 8 bases. The CDR3 covers 18 residues. Per germline, CDR1 MNHEY and CDR2 SMNVEV (reference sequence). Germline trimming cut 3 bases from V and 0 bases from J; bases unmatched to any gene: 7. The CDR3 reads CASSFLTGGSSYNSPLHF. The CDR3, as DNA: TGTGCCAGCAGTTTCCTTACAGGGGGAAGCTCCTATAATTCACCCCTCCACTTT.

The chain has TRBV5-4 and TRBJ2-1; 11 nucleotides align to TRBD2. Germline assignment: CDR1 SGHNT and CDR2 YYREEE (reference sequence). This CDR3 is built from 17 residues. V shed 4 bases, J shed 9 bases, and the junction held 15 bases outside the gene matches. Written as DNA, the CDR3 is TGTGCCAGCAGCCCTGGACTAGCGGGCACCATTGGTAGTGAGCAGTTCTTC. Translation gives CASSPGLAGTIGSEQFF.

A single count supports this clone. This rearrangement joins TRBV4-3 to TRBJ1-1; unclear D gene. Germline V gives CDR1 LGHNA, CDR2 YSLEER. This CDR3 spans 13 amino acids. Between the trimmed V and J ends, which lost 5 bases and 3 bases, there was a span of 10 bases. The CDR3 DNA reads TGCGCCAGCAGCAAGCTCGTATACACTGAAGCTTTCTTT. Translating gives CASSKLVYTEAFF.

V gene TRBV29-1 combines with J gene TRBJ1-2; D not certain. The germline V gene has CDR1 SQVTM and CDR2 ANQGSEA. V was cut by 3 bases and J by 8 bases, with 19 bases left in between. This CDR3 has 14 residues. In DNA, the CDR3 is TGCAGCGTTGAGGGGTTGGGGAACTGGGAGGGCTACACCTTC. Its protein product is CSVEGLGNWEGYTF.

This chain connects TRBV30 to TRBJ2-7, with D tentatively TRBD2 (6 bases). This CDR3 has 12 residues. Trimming removed 0 bases at V and 6 bases at J, with 9 bases between. Germline CDR1 reads GTSNPN; CDR2 reads SVGIG (reference sequence). The CDR3 reads CAWSVMGGEQYF. In nucleotides, the CDR3 is TGTGCCTGGAGTGTGATGGGAGGCGAGCAGTACTTC.

This chain uses TRBV4-1 with TRBJ2-1, with TRBD2 as a possible D gene (6 bases). The CDR3 sequence is 19 residues long. Germline assignment: CDR1 MGHRA and CDR2 YSYEKL. The V end lost 4 bases, the J end lost 0 bases, and 22 bases lay between the germline ends. CDR3 amino acids: CASSPSGSPFSSSYNEQFF. The CDR3 DNA is TGCGCCAGCAGCCCGAGCGGGTCGCCGTTTTCCAGCTCCTACAATGAGCAGTTCTTC.

CDR3 coding DNA: TGCGCCAGCAGCTTGGCTGTCTATAACACTGAAGCTTTCTTT. Amino acids: CASSLAVYNTEAFF. This chain connects TRBV5-1 to TRBJ1-1; D call uncertain. This CDR3 region has 14 residues. Trimming shortened V by 0 bases and J by 2 bases, and 8 bases separated the two germline ends. Germline CDR1 is SGHRS and CDR2 is YFSETQ.

The chain is built from TRBV12-3 or TRBV12-4 and TRBJ2-3; D is unclear. CDR3 length: 12 amino acids. V lost 6 bases and J 14 bases, leaving 18 bases between the germline ends. CDR3 amino acids: CASSPSDRLVYF. CDR3 coding DNA: TGTGCCAGCAGCCCCTCTGATAGATTGGTGTATTTT.

V is TRBV7-9 and J is TRBJ2-7, with TRBD2 as a possible D gene (6 bases). Germline V gene lookup returns CDR1 SEHNR and CDR2 FQNEAQ (reference sequence). The ends were cut back, 5 bases at V and 0 bases at J, with 17 bases in the middle. This CDR3 has 16 amino acids. CDR3 loop: CASSPPGGLHSYEQYF. The CDR3 DNA sequence: TGTGCCAGCAGCCCACCCGGGGGTTTACACTCCTACGAGCAGTACTTC.

This clone appeared a single time. This chain connects TRBV19 to TRBJ1-2, with 7 bases that match TRBD1. The CDR3 sequence is 16 residues long. Trimming cost V 4 bases and J 5 bases; bases outside gene matches: 13. Germline V gene lookup returns CDR1 LNHDA and CDR2 SQIVND (reference sequence). This CDR3 reads CASSTRQGRAAYGYTF. The DNA of the CDR3 is TGTGCCAGTAGTACCCGACAGGGAAGGGCCGCTTATGGCTACACCTTC.

The genes are TRBV24-1 and TRBJ1-1; 9 bases agree with TRBD1. With 3 bases clipped from V and 3 bases from J, the junction kept 10 bases outside the gene matches. This CDR3 region has 17 residues. Germline values: CDR1 KGHDR, CDR2 SFDVKD. The CDR3 nucleotides are TGTGCCACCAGTGATCCCGGGGACAGGGAGAGGGACACTGAAGCTTTCTTT. Translating gives CATSDPGDRERDTEAFF.

The rearrangement joins TRBV20-1 to TRBJ2-7; D is ambiguous. The CDR3 runs to 11 residues. V dropped 0 bases and J dropped 7 bases, with 7 bases sitting between them. Germline V gene sequence: CDR1 DFQATT, CDR2 SNEGSKA (reference sequence). This CDR3 reads CSARDLVEQYF. DNA for the CDR3: TGCAGTGCTAGAGATCTAGTAGAGCAGTACTTC.